These 13 T cell receptor beta chains originate from one sample sequenced in a study of T cells in narcolepsy. Profiling relied on immunoSEQ multiplex PCR, and the TCRdb table lists in-frame clones only, not all of them. The repertoire holds approximately 8,100 clones, with about 61% as singletons. The sequencing input was CD45RA- memory CD8+ T cells from PBMCs. The receptors were sampled from a human donor with narcolepsy.

The chain recombines TRBV11-1 with TRBJ1-5; D gene ambiguous. Germline CDR1 is SGHAT and CDR2 is FQDESV (reference sequence). This CDR3 contains 13 residues. Trimming pared 3 bases from V and 4 bases from J, leaving 7 bases between. The CDR3 loop reads CASSLQENQPQHF. The CDR3 region has the DNA TGTGCCAGCAGCTTGCAGGAGAATCAGCCCCAGCATTTT.

Details on this clone: An end of the junction does not agree with germline; a read error may underlie this. V is TRBV7-3 and J is TRBJ1-1, with D maybe TRBD1 (5 bases). The germline V gene encodes CDR1 SGHTA and CDR2 FQGTGA. The CDR3 totals 12 residues. The CDR3 DNA reads as TGCGCCAGCAGCAAAGGGGACACTGAAGCTTTCTTT. Its translation is CASSKGDTEAFF.

This rearrangement joins TRBV5-3 to TRBJ2-3; 13 bases match TRBD2. TRBV5-3 is filed as an ORF, its function uncertain. CDR3 length equals 18 residues. Trimming at V came to 3 bases and at J to 4 bases, leaving 11 bases not matched to a gene. CDR3 sequence: CARSYRLAGGFEADTQYF. The CDR3, as DNA: TGTGCCAGAAGCTACCGACTAGCGGGGGGTTTTGAGGCAGATACGCAGTATTTT.

Sample share makes this clone medium-sized. The chain links TRBV23-1 to TRBJ1-2; possible D gene TRBD1, 6 bases. TRBV23-1 is annotated as an ORF whose role is uncertain. The V end lost 11 bases, the J end lost 6 bases, and 22 bases lay between the germline ends. CDR3 length: 14 residues. CDR3 coding DNA: TGCGCCTCACACAGGGTGGGGGAGTTCGATGGCTACACCTTC. It codes for CASHRVGEFDGYTF.

The J gene is TRBJ2-7, the V gene TRBV7-2; D is undetermined. CDR1 is SGHTA and CDR2 is FQGNSA in the germline V gene. This CDR3 spans 15 amino acids. V lost 1 base to trimming and J lost 2 bases, with 12 bases between them. CDR3 coding DNA: TGTGCCAGCAGCTTAGGGCGGATAGCTACCTACGAGCAGTACTTC. Amino acids: CASSLGRIATYEQYF. Complete variable domain (other parts from reference TRBV7-2 and TRBJ2-7): GAGVSQSPSNKVTEKGKDVELRCDPISGHTALYWYRQSLGQGLEFLIYFQGNSAPDKSGLPSDRFSAERTGGSVSTLTIQRTQQEDSAVYLCASSLGRIATYEQYFGPGTRLTVT.

By sample share, this clone is medium-sized. This CDR3 is CASSEGSNEQYF. The CDR3 DNA reads as TGCGCCAGCAGTGAGGGGAGCAACGAGCAGTACTTC. The chain has TRBV10-2 and TRBJ2-7, with D maybe TRBD2 (5 bases). V dropped 2 bases and J dropped 5 bases, with 7 bases sitting between them. The germline V gene encodes CDR1 WSHSY and CDR2 SAAADI. This CDR3 is built from 12 residues.

V usage is TRBV7-9 and J usage is TRBJ2-3; 8 bases are a match to TRBD2. Germline assignment: CDR1 SEHNR and CDR2 FQNEAQ (reference sequence). The V and J ends lost 4 bases and 3 bases, in that order; junction bases with no gene match: 3. The CDR3 consists of 14 residues. The chain's CDR3 is CASSSERGTDTQYF. The CDR3 coding sequence is TGTGCCAGCAGCTCGGAGCGGGGGACAGATACGCAGTATTTT.

The CDR3 is CASREQGASETQYF. The CDR3 nucleotides are TGTGCCAGCAGGGAACAGGGGGCATCAGAGACCCAGTACTTC. V is TRBV27 and J is TRBJ2-5; 9 bases map to TRBD1. V lost 6 bases to trimming and J lost 4 bases; unmatched junction nucleotides: 6. The length of the CDR3 is 14 residues. The germline V gene has CDR1 MNHEY and CDR2 SMNVEV (reference sequence).

J is TRBJ2-7 and V is TRBV7-7; 7 bases match TRBD2. J gave up 5 bases and V 1 base, and 2 bases lay outside the gene matches. Germline CDR1 reads SSHAT; CDR2 reads FNYEAQ (reference sequence). The CDR3 contains 13 residues. CDR3 bases: TGTGCCAGCAGCTTAGGGGGGGGAAACGAGCAGTACTTC. This codes for CASSLGGGNEQYF.

The chain uses TRBV9 and TRBJ2-5, with 8 bases identical to TRBD2. The CDR3 totals 15 residues. Trimming removed 0 bases from V and 5 bases from J; junction bases left unmatched: 6. The germline CDR1 and CDR2 sequences are SGDLS and YYNGEE. CDR3 DNA: TGTGCCAGCAGCGTAGTCGGACTAGCCGGCGAGACCCAGTACTTC. It translates to CASSVVGLAGETQYF.

The chain is built from TRBV6-4 and TRBJ2-3; 7 nucleotides line up with TRBD2. The CDR3 covers 16 residues. Germline-derived CDR1 and CDR2 are MRHNA and SNTAGT. V dropped 4 bases and J dropped 4; count of bases not matched to a gene: 11. CDR3 DNA: TGTGCCAGCAGTGCCGCTGAGCGGGGAAGGCCAGATACGCAGTATTTT. This sequence encodes CASSAAERGRPDTQYF.

The rearrangement joins TRBV13 to TRBJ2-1; the match to TRBD2 covers 16 bases. Trimming removed 1 base from V and 4 bases from J; junction bases left unmatched: 4. Germline values: CDR1 PRHDT, CDR2 FYEKMQ (reference sequence). This CDR3 is 18 amino acids long. This CDR3 is CASSLAPGLAGGYNEQFF. In DNA, the CDR3 is TGTGCCAGCAGCTTAGCTCCGGGACTAGCGGGGGGGTACAATGAGCAGTTCTTC.

This chain links TRBV4-2 with TRBJ2-1; 7 bases map to TRBD1. The CDR3 spans 15 residues. Trimming took 1 base from V and 6 from J; bases not matched to a gene: 6. The germline V gene encodes CDR1 LGHNA and CDR2 YNFKEQ. The CDR3 DNA reads TGTGCCAGCAGCCAAGTAGAGGGGGCAGGCAATGAGCAGTTCTTC. Translating gives CASSQVEGAGNEQFF.